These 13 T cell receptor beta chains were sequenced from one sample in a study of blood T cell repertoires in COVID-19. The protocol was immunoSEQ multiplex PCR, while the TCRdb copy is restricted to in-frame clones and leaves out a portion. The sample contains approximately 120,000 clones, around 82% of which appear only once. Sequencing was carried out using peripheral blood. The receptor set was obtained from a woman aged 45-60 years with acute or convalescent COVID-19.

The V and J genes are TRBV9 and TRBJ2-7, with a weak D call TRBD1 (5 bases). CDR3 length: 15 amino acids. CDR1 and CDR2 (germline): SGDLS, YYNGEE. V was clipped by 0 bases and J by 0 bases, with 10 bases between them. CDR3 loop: CASSVEAGRSYEQYF. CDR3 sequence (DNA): TGTGCCAGCAGCGTAGAAGCAGGGCGCTCCTACGAGCAGTACTTC.

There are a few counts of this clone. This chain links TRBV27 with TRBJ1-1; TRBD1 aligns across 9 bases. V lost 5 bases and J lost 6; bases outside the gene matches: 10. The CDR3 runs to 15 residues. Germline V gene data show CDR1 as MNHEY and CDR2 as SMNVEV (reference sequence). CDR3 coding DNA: TGTGCCAGCAGTCTCTCGGGACAGGGAGCCCCTGAAGCTTTCTTT. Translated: CASSLSGQGAPEAFF.

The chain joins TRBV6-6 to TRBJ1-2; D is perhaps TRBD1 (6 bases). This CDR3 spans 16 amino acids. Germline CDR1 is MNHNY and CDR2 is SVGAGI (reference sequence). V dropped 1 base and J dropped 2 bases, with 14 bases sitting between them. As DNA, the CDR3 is TGTGCCAGCAGTTACTATTCTAACAGGGTCAACTATGGCTACACCTTC. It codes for CASSYYSNRVNYGYTF.

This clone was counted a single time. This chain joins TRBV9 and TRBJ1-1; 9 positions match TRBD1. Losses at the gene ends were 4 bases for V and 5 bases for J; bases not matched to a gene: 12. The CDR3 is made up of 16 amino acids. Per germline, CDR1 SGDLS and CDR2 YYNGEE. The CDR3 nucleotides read TGTGCCAGCAGCTCCCCGGGACAGGGAGAAGGGACTGAAGCTTTCTTT. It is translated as CASSSPGQGEGTEAFF.

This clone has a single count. The DNA for the CDR3 is TGTGCCAGCTCTACAGGGTATTCCTACAATGAGCAGTTCTTC. Translated: CASSTGYSYNEQFF. J is TRBJ2-1 and V is TRBV18; the D gene is possibly TRBD1 (6 bases). Germline lookup yields CDR1 KGHSH and CDR2 LQKENI. Trimming removed 6 bases from V and 1 base from J, with 10 bases in between. This CDR3 has 14 residues.

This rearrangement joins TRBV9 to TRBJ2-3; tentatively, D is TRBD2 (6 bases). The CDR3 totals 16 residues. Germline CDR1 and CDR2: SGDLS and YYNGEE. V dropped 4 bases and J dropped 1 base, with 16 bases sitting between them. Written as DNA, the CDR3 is TGTGCCAGCAGCCCCGGGGGACTCCTAGGCACAGATACGCAGTATTTT. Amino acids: CASSPGGLLGTDTQYF.

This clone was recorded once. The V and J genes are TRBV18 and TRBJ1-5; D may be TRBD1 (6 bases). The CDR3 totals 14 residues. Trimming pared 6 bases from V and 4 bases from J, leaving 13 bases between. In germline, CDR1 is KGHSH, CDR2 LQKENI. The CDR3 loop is CASSPGTMNQPQHF. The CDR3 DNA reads TGTGCCAGCTCGCCTGGGACAATGAATCAGCCCCAGCATTTT.

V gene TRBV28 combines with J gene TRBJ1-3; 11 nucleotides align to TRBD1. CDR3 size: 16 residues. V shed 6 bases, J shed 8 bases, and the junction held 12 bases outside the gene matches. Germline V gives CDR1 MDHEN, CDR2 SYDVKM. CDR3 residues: CASSPGTGGSWDTIYF. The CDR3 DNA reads TGTGCCAGCAGCCCCGGGACAGGGGGATCGTGGGACACCATATATTTT.

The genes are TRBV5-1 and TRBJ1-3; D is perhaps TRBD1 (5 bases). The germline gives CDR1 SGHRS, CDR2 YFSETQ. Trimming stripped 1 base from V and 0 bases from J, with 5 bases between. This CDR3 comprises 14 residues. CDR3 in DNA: TGCGCCAGCAGCTTGCAGGGCTCTGGAAACACCATATATTTT. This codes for CASSLQGSGNTIYF.

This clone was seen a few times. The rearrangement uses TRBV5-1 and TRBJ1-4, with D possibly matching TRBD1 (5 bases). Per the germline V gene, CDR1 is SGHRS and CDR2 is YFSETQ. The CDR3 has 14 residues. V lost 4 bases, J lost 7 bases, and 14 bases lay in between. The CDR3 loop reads CASSGDSVTEKLFF. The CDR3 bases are TGCGCCAGCAGCGGCGACAGCGTAACTGAAAAACTGTTTTTT.

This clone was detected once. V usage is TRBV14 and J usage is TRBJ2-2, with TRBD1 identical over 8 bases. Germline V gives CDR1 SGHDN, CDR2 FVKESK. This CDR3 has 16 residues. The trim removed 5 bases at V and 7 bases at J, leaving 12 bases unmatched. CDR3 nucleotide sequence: TGTGCCAGCAGCGCCCTGAGGCAGGGGGCAGGCGGGGAGCTGTTTTTT. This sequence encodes CASSALRQGAGGELFF.

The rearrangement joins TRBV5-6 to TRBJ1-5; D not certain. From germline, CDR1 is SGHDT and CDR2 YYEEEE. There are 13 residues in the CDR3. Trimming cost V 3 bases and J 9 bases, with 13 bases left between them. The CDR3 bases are TGTGCCAGCAGCTCGCGGCGAGATGGGCCCCAGCATTTT. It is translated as CASSSRRDGPQHF.

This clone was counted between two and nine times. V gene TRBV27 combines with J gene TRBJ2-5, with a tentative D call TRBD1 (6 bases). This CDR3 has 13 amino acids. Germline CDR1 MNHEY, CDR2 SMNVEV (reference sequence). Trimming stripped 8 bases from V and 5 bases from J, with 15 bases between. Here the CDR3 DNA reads TGTGCCAGCGGTAGGACAGCGAGGGAGACCCAGTACTTC. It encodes CASGRTARETQYF.